This is a list of T cell receptor beta chains from one sample in a study of blood T cell repertoires in COVID-19. Sequencing used immunoSEQ multiplex PCR; TCRdb keeps in-frame clones, though not all of them. This sample has some 200,000 clones, with around 73% found just once. Sequencing used PBMCs or T cells enriched from blood (not recorded which). These receptors all come from a woman aged 45 to 65 who had recovered from COVID-19. Both conserved end residues are part of each CDR3. Fields, in order: V gene, clone size, J gene, D gene, CDR3 DNA, CDR3 protein. D genes are given only for firm matches. Not all rows give a size; the values are once, few, many and, for expanded clones, a class.

v_gene: TRBV7-2
abundance: .
j_gene: TRBJ2-4
d_gene: TRBD2
CDR3nt: TGTGCCAGCAGCTTATTTCAAGCGGGAGAAGAAGACAAAAACATTCAGTACTTC
CDR3aa: CASSLFQAGEEDKNIQYF

v_gene: TRBV4-2
abundance: .
j_gene: TRBJ2-3
d_gene: .
CDR3nt: TGTGCCAGCAGCCAAGAACTAGCTATACATAACACAGATACGCAGTATTTT
CDR3aa: CASSQELAIHNTDTQYF

v_gene: TRBV7-2
abundance: .
j_gene: TRBJ2-7
d_gene: TRBD2
CDR3nt: TGTGCCAGCAGCCCCTCTAGCGGGAGAACCACCTACGAGCAGTACTTC
CDR3aa: CASSPSSGRTTYEQYF

v_gene: TRBV20-1
abundance: once
j_gene: TRBJ1-5
d_gene: .
CDR3nt: TGCAGTGCTAGTCGCGGGGGTGGCCAGCCCCAGCATTTT
CDR3aa: CSASRGGGQPQHF

v_gene: TRBV2
abundance: .
j_gene: TRBJ2-6
d_gene: .
CDR3nt: TGTGCCAGCACGCTACAGAGCTACTCTGGGGCCAACGTCCTGACTTTC
CDR3aa: CASTLQSYSGANVLTF

v_gene: TRBV19
abundance: .
j_gene: TRBJ1-4
d_gene: .
CDR3nt: TGTGCCAGTAGTAAAGTCCCGGCAGGTGCAAATGAAAAACTGTTTTTT
CDR3aa: CASSKVPAGANEKLFF

v_gene: TRBV27
abundance: .
j_gene: TRBJ1-5
d_gene: .
CDR3nt: TGTGCCAGCAGTCCCTCCAGGGGTCAGCCCCAGCATTTT
CDR3aa: CASSPSRGQPQHF

v_gene: TRBV18
abundance: once
j_gene: TRBJ2-6
d_gene: .
CDR3nt: TGTGCCAGCTCACCGGGCTACGGACTCTCCCTCTCTGGGGCCAACGTCCTGACTTTC
CDR3aa: CASSPGYGLSLSGANVLTF

v_gene: TRBV30
abundance: .
j_gene: TRBJ2-7
d_gene: .
CDR3nt: TGTGCCTGGAGTTCCTATACTAGCTCCTACGAGCAGTACTTC
CDR3aa: CAWSSYTSSYEQYF

v_gene: TRBV4-2
abundance: once
j_gene: TRBJ2-1
d_gene: .
CDR3nt: TGTGCCAGCAGCCAAGAACCGATAGCATCTTGGTACAATGAGCAGTTCTTC
CDR3aa: CASSQEPIASWYNEQFF